This TCR beta chain is drawn from a study of blood T cell repertoires in COVID-19. For the study at large: PBMCs, B-cell-depleted T cells, or T cells provided the cDNA or gDNA that made up the material.

The V gene's germline CDR1 is MRHNA and CDR2 SNTAGT. The CDR3 is made up of 15 amino acids. J gave up 2 bases and V 4 bases, and 5 bases lay outside the gene matches. In the original workflow: The assay estimated nucleated cells by amplifying reference gene primers. Data came from immunoSEQ multiplex PCR; TCRdb stores just in-frame clones and leaves some out. V and J calls plus clone size are reproduced from that table; the DNA served to infer D and trimming. The table records fewer than 200,000 clones, roughly 70% of them present only once. The chain employs TRBV6-4 and TRBJ2-3; 8 bases map to TRBD1. The TCR comes from a woman aged 80 or over with acute or convalescent COVID-19. Sequences were obtained from peripheral blood. The CDR3 reads CASSVGQGNTDTQYF. In nucleotides, the CDR3 is TGTGCCAGCAGTGTCGGACAGGGCAACACAGATACGCAGTATTTT.